This is a list of T cell receptor beta chains from one sample in a study of T cell responses to AZD1222 COVID-19 vaccine. Using immunoSEQ multiplex PCR, the repertoire was profiled, and TCRdb retains in-frame clones only, with some absent. Of some 24,000 clones in the sample, approximately 90% were seen once. This material consisted of peripheral blood, taken 28 days after the second AZD1222 dose. These receptor sequences come from an adult who received the AZD1222 COVID-19 vaccine. The CDR3 runs from the conserved cysteine through the conserved F or W. D genes are given only for firm matches. Not all rows give a size; the values are once, few, many and, for expanded clones, a class.

>.|TRBV28|TRBJ1-2|.
CASDSDYGYTF
TGTGCCAGCGACAGTGACTATGGCTACACCTTC
>.|TRBV29-1|TRBJ1-2|.
CSVDGLGDYGYTF
TGCAGCGTTGATGGGCTGGGGGATTATGGCTACACCTTC
>TRBD2|TRBV28|TRBJ2-1|.
CASSSSTGTSGYNEQFF
TGTGCCAGCAGTTCTTCCACCGGGACTAGCGGCTACAATGAGCAGTTCTTC
>TRBD1|TRBV18|TRBJ2-7|.
CASSPPGQAYEQYF
TGTGCCAGCTCACCACCCGGACAGGCCTACGAGCAGTACTTC
>.|TRBV24-1|TRBJ2-3|.
CATSGRTESTDTQYF
TGTGCCACCAGTGGCCGGACAGAAAGCACAGATACGCAGTATTTT
>.|TRBV28|TRBJ1-6|.
CASSRRPNNSPLHF
TGTGCCAGCAGTCGTAGGCCGAATAATTCACCCCTCCACTTT
>.|TRBV5-1|TRBJ2-5|.
CASSATTAGAETQYF
TGCGCCAGCAGCGCGACGACAGCCGGGGCAGAGACCCAGTACTTC
>TRBD1|TRBV7-9|TRBJ1-2|.
CASSLGTGGGGYTF
TGTGCCAGCAGCCTCGGGACAGGGGGCGGTGGCTACACCTTC
>.|TRBV7-9|TRBJ1-3|.
CASSFSTSGNTIYF
TGTGCCAGCAGCTTCAGCACCTCTGGAAACACCATATATTTT
>.|TRBV21-1|TRBJ2-5|.
CASSTDRDEGGETQYF
TGTGCCAGCAGCACCGACCGGGACGAAGGGGGGGAGACCCAGTACTTC
>.|TRBV19|TRBJ1-2|once
CASRPSAGYGYTF
TGTGCCAGTCGACCTTCGGCCGGTTATGGCTACACCTTC
>.|TRBV5-1|TRBJ2-3|.
CASSRSFGGTDTQYF
TGCGCCAGCAGCCGATCATTTGGGGGGACAGATACGCAGTATTTT
>TRBD1|TRBV24-1|TRBJ2-6|.
CATGPGQSSSGANVLTF
TGTGCCACTGGGCCGGGACAGTCGAGCTCTGGGGCCAACGTCCTGACTTTC
>.|TRBV19|TRBJ2-2|.
CASKIGGVGPGELFF
TGTGCCAGTAAGATAGGAGGGGTGGGCCCCGGGGAGCTGTTTTTT
>TRBD1|TRBV7-3|TRBJ2-5|.
CASSSGQQETQYF
TGTGCCAGCAGCTCGGGACAGCAAGAGACCCAGTACTTC
>.|TRBV3-1/TRBV3-2|TRBJ2-7|.
CASTQRLGLHEQYF
TGTGCCAGCACCCAAAGACTTGGGTTACACGAGCAGTACTTC
>TRBD2|TRBV7-6|TRBJ2-3|.
CASSLVPGGAQGTQYF
TGTGCCAGCAGCTTAGTGCCGGGGGGGGCCCAAGGTACGCAGTATTTT
>TRBD1|TRBV12-5|TRBJ2-5|.
CASGPGTAQETQYF
TGTGCTAGTGGCCCCGGGACAGCCCAAGAGACCCAGTACTTC
>.|TRBV10-3|TRBJ2-2|once
CAISESGLNTGELFF
TGTGCCATCAGTGAGTCGGGACTGAACACCGGGGAGCTGTTTTTT
>.|TRBV16|TRBJ2-3|.
CASSLDTGPSPMYF
TGTGCCAGCAGCCTAGATACCGGGCCATCCCCGATGTATTTT
>.|TRBV27|TRBJ2-1|.
CASSLSRLVNEQFF
TGTGCCAGCAGTTTATCGAGGCTAGTCAATGAGCAGTTCTTC
>TRBD1|TRBV19|TRBJ2-2|.
CASSMGTGITGELFF
TGTGCCAGTAGTATGGGGACAGGGATCACCGGGGAGCTGTTTTTT
>.|TRBV28|TRBJ1-5|.
CASSLTVYGQPQHF
TGTGCCAGCAGTCTCACGGTATACGGGCAGCCCCAGCATTTT
>.|TRBV5-1|TRBJ2-7|.
CASSRLAETYSYEQYF
TGCGCCAGCAGCAGATTAGCGGAAACTTACTCCTACGAGCAGTACTTC
>.|TRBV19|TRBJ2-7|.
CASSPRAGNYEQYF
TGTGCCAGTAGTCCCAGAGCGGGCAACTACGAGCAGTACTTC
>TRBD2|TRBV19|TRBJ2-7|.
CASSTVAGDSYEQYF
TGTGCCAGTAGTACGGTAGCGGGAGACTCCTACGAGCAGTACTTC
>TRBD1|TRBV10-3|TRBJ2-7|once
CATQTGESYEQYF
TGTGCCACCCAAACAGGGGAATCCTACGAGCAGTACTTC
>.|TRBV19|TRBJ2-7|.
CASSSDAYEQYF
TGTGCCAGTAGCTCGGATGCCTACGAGCAGTACTTC
>.|TRBV28|TRBJ1-2|.
CATHRPLEGYGYTF
TGTGCCACCCACCGGCCCCTGGAGGGCTATGGCTACACCTTC
>.|TRBV3-1/TRBV3-2|TRBJ2-7|once
CASSQSRGEQYF
TGTGCCAGCAGCCAATCTCGGGGAGAGCAGTACTTC
>TRBD1|TRBV6-2/TRBV6-3|TRBJ1-1|.
CASSYSADRGNTEAFF
TGTGCCAGCAGTTACTCCGCCGACAGGGGAAACACTGAAGCTTTCTTT
>TRBD2|TRBV29-1|TRBJ2-1|.
CSASPGTSGSEQFF
TGCAGCGCCAGTCCCGGGACTAGCGGGAGTGAGCAGTTCTTC
>.|TRBV9|TRBJ2-7|.
CASSVGPGTSYEQYF
TGTGCCAGCAGCGTAGGTCCAGGGACCTCCTACGAGCAGTACTTC
>.|TRBV7-8|TRBJ1-5|.
CASSLGAGFSNQPQHF
TGTGCCAGCAGCTTAGGAGCGGGGTTTAGCAATCAGCCCCAGCATTTT
>.|TRBV28|TRBJ1-2|.
CASSPLYGYTF
TGTGCCAGCAGTCCACTCTATGGCTACACCTTC
>.|TRBV27|TRBJ1-1|once
CASRLQGNTEAFF
TGTGCCAGCAGATTACAGGGGAACACTGAAGCTTTCTTT
>.|TRBV30|TRBJ1-4|once
CAWRAFGRRIIATNEKLFF
TGTGCCTGGAGGGCATTTGGACGACGGATTATTGCAACTAATGAAAAACTGTTTTTT
>.|TRBV5-4|TRBJ2-7|.
CASSLAARGVSEQYF
TGTGCCAGCAGCTTGGCCGCCAGGGGAGTGAGCGAGCAGTACTTC
>TRBD1|TRBV5-1|TRBJ2-7|.
CASSTGQRAYEQYF
TGCGCCAGCAGCACGGGACAGCGAGCCTACGAGCAGTACTTC
>TRBD2|TRBV11-2|TRBJ2-1|.
CASRGAGGTYNEQFF
TGTGCCAGCCGTGGCGCGGGAGGGACCTACAATGAGCAGTTCTTC
>.|TRBV15|TRBJ2-2|.
CATSYDRGGTGELFF
TGTGCCACCAGCTACGACAGGGGAGGGACCGGGGAGCTGTTTTTT
>TRBD2|TRBV19|TRBJ2-3|.
CASRRTSGGDTQYF
TGTGCCAGTAGAAGGACTAGCGGGGGGGATACGCAGTATTTT
>TRBD1|TRBV24-1|TRBJ1-1|.
CATSENRGGTEAFF
TGTGCCACCAGTGAAAACAGGGGGGGCACTGAAGCTTTCTTT
>.|TRBV4-1|TRBJ2-6|once
CASSQHWVSGANVLTF
TGCGCCAGCAGCCAGCACTGGGTCTCTGGGGCCAACGTCCTGACTTTC
>TRBD2|TRBV3-1/TRBV3-2|TRBJ2-3|.
CATRVGSGGSTDTQYF
TGTGCCACCAGGGTGGGTAGCGGGGGAAGCACAGATACGCAGTATTTT
>TRBD1|TRBV10-3|TRBJ2-2|.
CAISTGAAGELFF
TGTGCCATCAGTACAGGGGCCGCCGGGGAGCTGTTTTTT
>.|TRBV7-9|TRBJ1-6|.
CASSFQGNNSPLHF
TGTGCCAGCAGCTTCCAGGGAAATAATTCACCCCTCCACTTT
>TRBD2|TRBV7-3|TRBJ2-1|.
CASSAPGLAGRGEQFF
TGTGCCAGCAGCGCCCCGGGACTAGCGGGCAGAGGGGAGCAGTTCTTC
>TRBD2|TRBV6-5|TRBJ2-3|.
CASSYLSGRADTQYF
TGTGCCAGCAGTTACCTCAGCGGGAGGGCTGATACGCAGTATTTT
>.|TRBV3-1/TRBV3-2|TRBJ2-7|.
CASSPIPGTQYF
TGTGCCAGCAGCCCCATCCCAGGGACGCAGTACTTC
>.|TRBV5-4|TRBJ1-1|.
CASSVQGTEAFF
TGTGCCAGCAGCGTCCAGGGGACTGAAGCTTTCTTT
>.|TRBV6-1|TRBJ1-5|once
CASSEIGTGAQPQHF
TGTGCCAGCAGTGAAATCGGGACTGGGGCTCAGCCCCAGCATTTT
>.|TRBV30|TRBJ1-5|.
CAWSFRNQPQHF
TGTGCCTGGAGTTTTAGGAATCAGCCCCAGCATTTT